Only a few counts were recorded for the clone carrying this TCR beta chain. As yet, its antigen is unknown. Repertoires were generated with immunoSEQ multiplex PCR, while TCRdb's copy carries only in-frame clones and drops some. The table lists roughly 1,100,000 clones, 75% of them singletons. The data are from a study of shared clonotypes between healthy human individuals. General study findings and limits: A handful of donors shared approximately 5% of their naive CD4 clonotypes. Rarefaction showed that sequencing of sorted subsets was incomplete (despite large depth).

CDR3 size: 14 residues. V was pared by 2 bases and J by 6 bases, with 11 bases between. Germline V CDR1 and CDR2: SGHDT, YYEEEE. This receptor was identified in a man aged 18 to 35 in good health. Material for sequencing was memory CD4+ T cells sorted from blood. Stated subset: CD45RA-negative fraction. The rearrangement links TRBV5-6 to TRBJ1-4; TRBD1 might be the D (6 bases). CDR3 nucleotide sequence: TGTGCCAGCAGCTTTCGGGGGGCTTATGAAAAACTGTTTTTT. Its protein is CASSFRGAYEKLFF.